The 10 T cell receptor beta chains below come from one sample, sequenced in a study of blood T cell repertoires in COVID-19. TCRdb's copy holds only in-frame clones and misses some; the assay was immunoSEQ multiplex PCR. The data hold around 160,000 clones, with around 87% observed a single time. Sequenced input: PBMCs or T cells enriched from blood (not recorded which). These receptors were collected from a young woman with acute COVID-19.

This chain joins TRBV6-2 or TRBV6-3 and TRBJ1-1, with D uncertain. Germline V gene lookup returns CDR1 MNHEY and CDR2 SVGEGT. V lost 5 bases and J 6 bases, leaving 10 bases between the germline ends. This CDR3 region has 12 residues. As DNA, the CDR3 is TGTGCCAGCAGTAAAAGGGAGGCTGAAGCTTTCTTT. This encodes CASSKREAEAFF.

The rearrangement links TRBV7-2 to TRBJ1-1, with unresolved D. From germline, CDR1 is SGHTA and CDR2 FQGNSA. The V gene lost 1 base and the J gene lost 3 bases, with 6 bases spanning the gap. The CDR3 is 13 amino acids. CDR3 nucleotides: TGTGCCAGCAGCTTAGTCCAGGACACTGAAGCTTTCTTT. This sequence encodes CASSLVQDTEAFF.

The chain combines TRBV3-1 (or the pseudogene TRBV3-2) with TRBJ2-7; TRBD2 is a possible D gene (6 bases). CDR1 and CDR2 (germline): LGHDT, YNNKEL (reference sequence). The V and J ends lost 4 bases and 3 bases respectively, with 10 bases between them. CDR3 size: 13 residues. The DNA of the CDR3 is TGTGCCAGCAGCCGGAGGGGAGTCTACGAGCAGTACTTC. Protein: CASSRRGVYEQYF.

The V gene is TRBV30, the J gene TRBJ1-5, with D possibly TRBD1 on 6 matching bases. Germline CDR1 GTSNPN, CDR2 SVGIG (reference sequence). The CDR3 consists of 13 residues. Trimming took off 5 bases at V and 7 bases at J, with 15 bases between the two ends. CDR3 loop: CAWAHRAEQPQHF. The DNA of the CDR3 is TGTGCCTGGGCCCACAGGGCGGAACAGCCCCAGCATTTT.

This chain connects TRBV28 to TRBJ2-7, with 11 positions matching TRBD2. V trimming: 6 bases; J trimming: 1 base; junction bases outside the gene matches: 8. There are 16 residues in the CDR3. CDR1 MDHEN and CDR2 SYDVKM come from the germline V gene. CDR3 protein: CASSRVGTSGSYEQYF. CDR3 nucleotide sequence: TGTGCCAGCAGCCGGGTTGGGACTAGCGGATCCTACGAGCAGTACTTC.

This chain links TRBV7-2 with TRBJ1-4; TRBD1 aligns across 7 bases. This CDR3 has 16 residues. V shed 5 bases and J 2 bases; nucleotides not matched to a gene: 8. Germline lookup yields CDR1 SGHTA and CDR2 FQGNSA. Here the CDR3 reads CASSQGQAPTNEKLFF. CDR3 DNA sequence: TGTGCCAGCAGCCAAGGACAGGCCCCCACTAATGAAAAACTGTTTTTT. The full variable domain, completed using reference TRBV7-2 and TRBJ1-4, is GAGVSQSPSNKVTEKGKDVELRCDPISGHTALYWYRQSLGQGLEFLIYFQGNSAPDKSGLPSDRFSAERTGGSVSTLTIQRTQQEDSAVYLCASSQGQAPTNEKLFFGSGTQLSVL.

The rearrangement joins TRBV11-2 to TRBJ2-7; 7 bases are shared with TRBD2. CDR1 is SGHAT and CDR2 is FQNNGV in the germline V gene. CDR3 length: 15 amino acids. J was trimmed by 2 bases and V by 3 bases; bases with no gene match: 7. As DNA, the CDR3 is TGTGCCAGCAGCTTCGCAGCGGGATCGACCTACGAGCAGTACTTC. This encodes CASSFAAGSTYEQYF.

The chain links TRBV7-3 to TRBJ1-1; D may be TRBD1 (5 bases). The V gene lost 5 bases and the J gene lost 4 bases, with 17 bases spanning the gap. The CDR3 totals 15 residues. CDR1 and CDR2 (germline): SGHTA, FQGTGA. CDR3: CASSPVGGMGTEAFF. Written as DNA, the CDR3 is TGTGCCAGCAGCCCCGTCGGGGGAATGGGCACTGAAGCTTTCTTT.

V and J are TRBV28 and TRBJ2-7; tentatively, D is TRBD1 (6 bases). The V end was cut by 3 bases, the J end by 0 bases, with 18 bases between. The CDR3 runs to 17 residues. Per germline, CDR1 MDHEN and CDR2 SYDVKM. CDR3 DNA: TGTGCCAGCAGTTTGCTAACGATTGACAGGAGCTCCTACGAGCAGTACTTC. Amino acids: CASSLLTIDRSSYEQYF.

This chain connects TRBV7-9 to TRBJ1-2; a possible D gene is TRBD1 (6 bases). CDR1 is SEHNR and CDR2 is FQNEAQ in the germline V gene (reference sequence). V was shortened by 2 bases and J by 4 bases, with 17 bases between the two germline ends. CDR3 size: 16 residues. For the CDR3, the DNA is TGTGCCAGCAGCTTATCCTCAGGGGTCGAGGGCTATGGCTACACCTTC. This codes for CASSLSSGVEGYGYTF.